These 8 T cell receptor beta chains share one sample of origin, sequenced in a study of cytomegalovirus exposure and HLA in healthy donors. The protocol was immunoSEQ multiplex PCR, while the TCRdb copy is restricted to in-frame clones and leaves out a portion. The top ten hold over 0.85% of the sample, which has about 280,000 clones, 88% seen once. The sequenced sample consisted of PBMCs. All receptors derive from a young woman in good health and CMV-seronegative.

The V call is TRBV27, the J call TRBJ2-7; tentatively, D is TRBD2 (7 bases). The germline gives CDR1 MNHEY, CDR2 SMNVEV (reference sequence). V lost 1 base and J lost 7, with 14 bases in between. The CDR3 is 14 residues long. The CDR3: CASSLLGGLREQYF. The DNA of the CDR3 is TGTGCCAGCAGTTTATTGGGGGGGCTGAGGGAGCAGTACTTC.

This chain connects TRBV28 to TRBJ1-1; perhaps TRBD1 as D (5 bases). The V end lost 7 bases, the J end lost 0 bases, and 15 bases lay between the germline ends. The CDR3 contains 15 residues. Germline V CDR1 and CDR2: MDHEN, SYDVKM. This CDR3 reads CASKQTTVMNTEAFF. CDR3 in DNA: TGTGCCAGCAAACAAACGACAGTCATGAACACTGAAGCTTTCTTT.

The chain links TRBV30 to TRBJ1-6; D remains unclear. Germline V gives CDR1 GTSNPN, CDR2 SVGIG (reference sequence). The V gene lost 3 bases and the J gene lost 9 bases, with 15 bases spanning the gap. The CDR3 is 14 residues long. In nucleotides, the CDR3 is TGTGCCTGGAGACCCAGGAGGGTCGCTTCACCCCTCCACTTT. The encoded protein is CAWRPRRVASPLHF.

This chain's CDR3 is CSVVRRVRSYNEQFF. DNA for the CDR3: TGCAGCGTTGTTCGTCGGGTGAGGTCCTACAATGAGCAGTTCTTC. This sequence joins TRBV29-1 and TRBJ2-1, with D uncertain. The CDR3 is made up of 15 amino acids. V was clipped by 4 bases and J by 1 base, with 14 bases between them. Germline CDR1 and CDR2: SQVTM and ANQGSEA.

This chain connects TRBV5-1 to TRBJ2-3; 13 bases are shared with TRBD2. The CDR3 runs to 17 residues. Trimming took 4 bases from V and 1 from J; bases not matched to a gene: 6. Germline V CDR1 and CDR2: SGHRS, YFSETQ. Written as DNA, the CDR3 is TGCGCCAGCAGCCACGGACTAGCGGGAGTTGGCACAGATACGCAGTATTTT. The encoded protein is CASSHGLAGVGTDTQYF.

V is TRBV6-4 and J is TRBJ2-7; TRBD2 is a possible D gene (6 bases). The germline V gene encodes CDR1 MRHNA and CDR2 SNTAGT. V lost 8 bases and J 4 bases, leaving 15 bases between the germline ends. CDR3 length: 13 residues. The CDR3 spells CASGRAAGYEQYF. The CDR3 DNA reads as TGTGCCAGCGGCCGGGCCGCGGGGTACGAGCAGTACTTC.

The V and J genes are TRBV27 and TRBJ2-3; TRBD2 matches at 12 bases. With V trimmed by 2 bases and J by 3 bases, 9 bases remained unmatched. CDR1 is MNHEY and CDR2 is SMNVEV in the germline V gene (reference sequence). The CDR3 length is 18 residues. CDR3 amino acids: CASSLRSPLAGGTDTQYF. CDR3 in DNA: TGTGCCAGCAGTTTACGTTCCCCCCTAGCGGGAGGGACAGATACGCAGTATTTT.

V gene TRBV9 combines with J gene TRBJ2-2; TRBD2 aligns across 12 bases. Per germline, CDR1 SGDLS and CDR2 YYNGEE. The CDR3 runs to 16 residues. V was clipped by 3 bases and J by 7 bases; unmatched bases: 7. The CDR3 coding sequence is TGTGCCAGCAGCGCCCCTAGCGGGAGGGCGGTCGGGGAGCTGTTTTTT. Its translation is CASSAPSGRAVGELFF.